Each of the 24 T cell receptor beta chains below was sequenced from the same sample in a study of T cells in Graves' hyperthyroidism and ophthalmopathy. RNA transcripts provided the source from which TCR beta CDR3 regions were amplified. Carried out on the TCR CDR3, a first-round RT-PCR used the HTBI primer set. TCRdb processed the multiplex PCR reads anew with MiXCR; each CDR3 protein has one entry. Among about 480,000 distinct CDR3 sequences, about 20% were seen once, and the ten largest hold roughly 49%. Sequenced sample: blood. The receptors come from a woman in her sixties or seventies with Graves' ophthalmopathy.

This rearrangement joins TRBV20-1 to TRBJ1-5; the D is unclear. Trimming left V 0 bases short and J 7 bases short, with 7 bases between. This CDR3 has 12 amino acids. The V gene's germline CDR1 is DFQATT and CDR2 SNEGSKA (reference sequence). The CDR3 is CSARDGVQPQHF. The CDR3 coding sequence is TGCAGTGCTAGAGACGGGGTCCAGCCCCAGCATTTT.

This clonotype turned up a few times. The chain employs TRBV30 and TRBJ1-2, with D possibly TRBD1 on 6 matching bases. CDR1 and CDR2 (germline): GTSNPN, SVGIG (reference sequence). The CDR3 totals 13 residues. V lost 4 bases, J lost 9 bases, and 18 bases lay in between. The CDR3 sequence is CAWTWGGGGSYTF. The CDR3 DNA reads TGTGCCTGGACATGGGGGGGCGGTGGTAGCTACACCTTC.

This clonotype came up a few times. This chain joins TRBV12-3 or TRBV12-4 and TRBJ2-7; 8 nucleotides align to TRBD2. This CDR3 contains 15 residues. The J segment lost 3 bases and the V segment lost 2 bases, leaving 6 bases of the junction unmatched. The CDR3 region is CASSLRGGGGYEQYF. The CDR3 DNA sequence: TGTGCCAGCAGTTTACGGGGGGGGGGCGGCTACGAGCAGTACTTC.

For the CDR3, the DNA is TGTGCCAGCAGCTTTTCGGGCCCGAACACTGAAGCTTTCTTT. Amino acids: CASSFSGPNTEAFF. This sequence joins TRBV5-4 and TRBJ1-1, with no clear D. Germline assignment: CDR1 SGHNT and CDR2 YYREEE (reference sequence). CDR3 size: 14 residues. Trimming removed 2 bases from V and 1 base from J, with 9 bases in between.

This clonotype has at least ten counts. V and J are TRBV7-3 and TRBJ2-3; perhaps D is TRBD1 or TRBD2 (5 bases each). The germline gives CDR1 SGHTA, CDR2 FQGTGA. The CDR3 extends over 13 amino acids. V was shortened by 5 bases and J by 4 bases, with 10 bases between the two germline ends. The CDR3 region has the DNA TGTGCCAGCAGCGATGGGGGAGCAGATACGCAGTATTTT. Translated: CASSDGGADTQYF. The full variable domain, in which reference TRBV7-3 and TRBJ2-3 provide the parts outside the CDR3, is GAGVSQTPSNKVTEKGKYVELRCDPISGHTALYWYRQSLGQGPEFLIYFQGTGAADDSGLPNDRFFAVRPEGSVSTLKIQRTERGDSAVYLCASSDGGADTQYFGPGTRLTVL.

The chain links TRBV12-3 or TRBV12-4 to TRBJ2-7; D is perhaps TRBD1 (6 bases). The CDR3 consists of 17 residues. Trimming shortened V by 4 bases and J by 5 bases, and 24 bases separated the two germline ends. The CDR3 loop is CASSSTFPSGAIHEQYF. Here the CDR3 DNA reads TGTGCCAGCAGTTCCACCTTCCCGTCAGGGGCCATACACGAGCAGTACTTC.

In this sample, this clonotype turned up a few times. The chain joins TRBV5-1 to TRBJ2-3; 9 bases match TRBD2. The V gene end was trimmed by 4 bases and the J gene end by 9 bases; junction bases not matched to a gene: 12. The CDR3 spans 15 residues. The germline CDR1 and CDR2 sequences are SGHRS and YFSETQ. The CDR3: CASSPSGGRAGTQYF. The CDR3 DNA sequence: TGCGCCAGCAGCCCTTCGGGCGGGAGGGCCGGAACGCAGTATTTT.

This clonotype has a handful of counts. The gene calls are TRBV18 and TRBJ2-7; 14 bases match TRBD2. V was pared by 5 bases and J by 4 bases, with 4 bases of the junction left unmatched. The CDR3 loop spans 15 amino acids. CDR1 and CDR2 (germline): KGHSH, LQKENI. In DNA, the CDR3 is TGTGCCAGCTCATCGGGACTAGCGGGAGCGTACGAGCAGTACTTC. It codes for CASSSGLAGAYEQYF.

As DNA, the CDR3 is TGTGCCAGCAGCTTGGACAGGGCTGGCACTGAAGCTTTCTTT. It yields the protein CASSLDRAGTEAFF. V usage is TRBV5-8 and J usage is TRBJ1-1; D possibly corresponds to TRBD1 (6 bases). There are 14 residues in the CDR3. CDR1 SGHTS and CDR2 YDEGEE come from the germline V gene. V dropped 0 bases and J dropped 4 bases, with 10 bases sitting between them.

Written as DNA, the CDR3 is TGTGCCAGCAGCTTCCCTAGCGGACCTAGTTTTCTTGGGCAGTTCTTC. This encodes CASSFPSGPSFLGQFF. This chain links TRBV7-2 with TRBJ2-1, with 7 bases lining up with TRBD2. J was trimmed by 12 bases and V by 3 bases; bases with no gene match: 17. From germline, CDR1 is SGHTA and CDR2 FQGNSA. The CDR3 sequence is 16 residues long.

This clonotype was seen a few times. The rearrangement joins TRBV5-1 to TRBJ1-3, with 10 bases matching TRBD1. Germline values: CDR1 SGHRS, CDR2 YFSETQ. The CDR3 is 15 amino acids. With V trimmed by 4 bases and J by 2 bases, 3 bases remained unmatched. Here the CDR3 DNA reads TGCGCCAGCAGCACAGGACAGGGGGCTGGAAACACCATATATTTT. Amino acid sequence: CASSTGQGAGNTIYF.

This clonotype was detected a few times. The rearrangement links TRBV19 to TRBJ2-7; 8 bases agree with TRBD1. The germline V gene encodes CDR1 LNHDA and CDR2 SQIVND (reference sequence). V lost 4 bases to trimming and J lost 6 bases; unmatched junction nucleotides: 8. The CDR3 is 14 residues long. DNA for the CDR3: TGTGCCAGTAGTACTGGACAGGGAATGAGCGAGCAGTACTTC. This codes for CASSTGQGMSEQYF.

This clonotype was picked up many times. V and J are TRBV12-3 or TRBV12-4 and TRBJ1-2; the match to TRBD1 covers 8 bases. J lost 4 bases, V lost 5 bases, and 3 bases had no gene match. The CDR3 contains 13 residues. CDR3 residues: CASSRQGSYGYTF. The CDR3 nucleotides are TGTGCCAGCAGTCGACAGGGGTCCTATGGCTACACCTTC.

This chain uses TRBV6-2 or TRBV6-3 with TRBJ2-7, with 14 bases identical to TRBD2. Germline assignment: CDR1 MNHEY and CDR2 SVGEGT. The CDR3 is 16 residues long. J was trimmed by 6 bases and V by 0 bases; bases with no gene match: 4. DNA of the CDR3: TGTGCCAGCAGTTACTCACCGGGACTAGCGGGAGTCGAGCAGTACTTC. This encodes CASSYSPGLAGVEQYF.

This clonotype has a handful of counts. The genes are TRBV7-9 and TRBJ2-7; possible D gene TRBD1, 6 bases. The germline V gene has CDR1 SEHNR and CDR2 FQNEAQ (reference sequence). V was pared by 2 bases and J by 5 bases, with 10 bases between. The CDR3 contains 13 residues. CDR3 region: CASSLKYRDEQYF. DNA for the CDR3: TGTGCCAGCAGCTTAAAATACAGGGACGAGCAGTACTTC. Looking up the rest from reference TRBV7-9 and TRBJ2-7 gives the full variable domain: DTGVSQNPRHKITKRGQNVTFRCDPISEHNRLYWYRQTLGQGPEFLTYFQNEAQLEKSRLLSDRFSAERPKGSFSTLEIQRTEQGDSAMYLCASSLKYRDEQYFGPGTRLTVT.

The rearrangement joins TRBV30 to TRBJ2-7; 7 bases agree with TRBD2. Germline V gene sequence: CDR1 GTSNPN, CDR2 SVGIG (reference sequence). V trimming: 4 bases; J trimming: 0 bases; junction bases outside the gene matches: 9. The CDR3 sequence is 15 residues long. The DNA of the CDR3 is TGTGCCTGGACCCCCCCGGGACTACCCTCCTACGAGCAGTACTTC. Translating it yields CAWTPPGLPSYEQYF.

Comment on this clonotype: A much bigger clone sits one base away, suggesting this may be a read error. CDR3 in DNA: TGTGCCAGCAGCCACGGACTAGCGGGAGGCACAGATACGCAGTATTTT. Encoded protein: CASSHGLAGGTDTQYF. This sequence joins TRBV7-9 and TRBJ2-3; 13 nucleotides match TRBD2. After removal of 5 bases from V and 1 base from J, the junction contained 3 bases not matched to a gene. The CDR3 sequence is 16 residues long. Germline CDR1 SEHNR, CDR2 FQNEAQ (reference sequence).

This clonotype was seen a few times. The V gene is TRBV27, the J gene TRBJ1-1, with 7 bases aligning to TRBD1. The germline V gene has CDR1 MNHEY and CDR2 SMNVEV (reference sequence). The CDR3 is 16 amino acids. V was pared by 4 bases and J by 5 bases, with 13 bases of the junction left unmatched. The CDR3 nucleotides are TGTGCCAGCAGTTCCCCAGATCAGGGGGTTGGGACTGAAGCTTTCTTT. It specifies CASSSPDQGVGTEAFF.

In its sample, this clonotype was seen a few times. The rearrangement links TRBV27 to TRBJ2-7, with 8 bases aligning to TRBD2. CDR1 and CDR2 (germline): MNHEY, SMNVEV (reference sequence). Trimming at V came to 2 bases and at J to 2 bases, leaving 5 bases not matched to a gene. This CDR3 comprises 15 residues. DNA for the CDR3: TGTGCCAGCAGTTTAAGCGGGAGTCGAACCTACGAGCAGTACTTC. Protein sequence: CASSLSGSRTYEQYF.

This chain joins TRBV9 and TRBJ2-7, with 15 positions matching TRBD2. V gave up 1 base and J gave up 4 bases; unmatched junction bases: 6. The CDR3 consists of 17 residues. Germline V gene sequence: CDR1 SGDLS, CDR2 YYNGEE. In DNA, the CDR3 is TGTGCCAGCAGCGTAAGGGAGGGGACTAGCGGGAGGTACGAGCAGTACTTC. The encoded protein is CASSVREGTSGRYEQYF.

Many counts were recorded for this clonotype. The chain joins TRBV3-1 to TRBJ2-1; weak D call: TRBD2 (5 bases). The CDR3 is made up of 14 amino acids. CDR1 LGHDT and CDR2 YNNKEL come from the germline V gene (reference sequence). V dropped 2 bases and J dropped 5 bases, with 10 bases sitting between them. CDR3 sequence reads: CASSQFGLNNEQFF. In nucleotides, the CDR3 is TGTGCCAGCAGCCAATTTGGACTTAACAATGAGCAGTTCTTC.

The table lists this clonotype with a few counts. CDR3: CASSLVLAGAGELFF. Here the CDR3 DNA reads TGTGCCAGCAGCTTAGTCCTAGCGGGAGCCGGGGAGCTGTTTTTT. The V and J genes are TRBV7-2 and TRBJ2-2, with TRBD2 matching over 10 bases. CDR3 length equals 15 residues. J gave up 6 bases and V 1 base, and 2 bases lay outside the gene matches. Germline V gene data show CDR1 as SGHTA and CDR2 as FQGNSA.

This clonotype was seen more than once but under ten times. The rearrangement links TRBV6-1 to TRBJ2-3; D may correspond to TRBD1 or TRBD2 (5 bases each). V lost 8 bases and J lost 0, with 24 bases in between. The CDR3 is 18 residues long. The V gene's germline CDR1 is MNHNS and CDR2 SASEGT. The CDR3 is CASPRPGRRASSTDTQYF. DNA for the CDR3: TGTGCCAGCCCCCGTCCGGGACGCAGGGCTTCTAGCACAGATACGCAGTATTTT.

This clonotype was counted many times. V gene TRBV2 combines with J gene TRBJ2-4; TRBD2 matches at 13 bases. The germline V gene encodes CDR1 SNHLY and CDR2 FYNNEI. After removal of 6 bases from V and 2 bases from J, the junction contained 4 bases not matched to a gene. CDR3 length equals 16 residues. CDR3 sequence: CASRTSGRYTKNIQYF. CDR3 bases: TGTGCCAGCAGGACTAGCGGGAGGTACACCAAAAACATTCAGTACTTC.